This T cell receptor beta chain was sequenced for a study of T cell responses to AZD1222 COVID-19 vaccine. Findings of the study overall: Spike as a whole was targeted by vaccine-associated CD4 TCRs, dominant at 160-218 and 743-854. None of the repertoires were sampled until the peak T cell response had passed. Donors were mostly white British, more females; clonal diversity possibly underestimated.

Concerning this clone: Antigen: not known.

Profiled with immunoSEQ multiplex PCR; TCRdb holds only in-frame clones, not every one. The sample carries some 90,000 clones, roughly 89% recorded once. V trimming: 5 bases; J trimming: 4 bases; junction bases outside the gene matches: 7. The germline gives CDR1 ENHRY, CDR2 SYGVKD. The CDR3 loop spans 15 amino acids. The V and J genes are TRBV10-3 and TRBJ2-7; 11 nucleotides line up with TRBD2. The sequenced sample was peripheral blood, obtained 28 days after the second AZD1222 dose. This receptor was identified in an adult who received the AZD1222 COVID-19 vaccine. CDR3 DNA sequence: TGTGCCATCAGTCCAACTAGCGGGGGCCTTTACGAGCAGTACTTC. It specifies CAISPTSGGLYEQYF.